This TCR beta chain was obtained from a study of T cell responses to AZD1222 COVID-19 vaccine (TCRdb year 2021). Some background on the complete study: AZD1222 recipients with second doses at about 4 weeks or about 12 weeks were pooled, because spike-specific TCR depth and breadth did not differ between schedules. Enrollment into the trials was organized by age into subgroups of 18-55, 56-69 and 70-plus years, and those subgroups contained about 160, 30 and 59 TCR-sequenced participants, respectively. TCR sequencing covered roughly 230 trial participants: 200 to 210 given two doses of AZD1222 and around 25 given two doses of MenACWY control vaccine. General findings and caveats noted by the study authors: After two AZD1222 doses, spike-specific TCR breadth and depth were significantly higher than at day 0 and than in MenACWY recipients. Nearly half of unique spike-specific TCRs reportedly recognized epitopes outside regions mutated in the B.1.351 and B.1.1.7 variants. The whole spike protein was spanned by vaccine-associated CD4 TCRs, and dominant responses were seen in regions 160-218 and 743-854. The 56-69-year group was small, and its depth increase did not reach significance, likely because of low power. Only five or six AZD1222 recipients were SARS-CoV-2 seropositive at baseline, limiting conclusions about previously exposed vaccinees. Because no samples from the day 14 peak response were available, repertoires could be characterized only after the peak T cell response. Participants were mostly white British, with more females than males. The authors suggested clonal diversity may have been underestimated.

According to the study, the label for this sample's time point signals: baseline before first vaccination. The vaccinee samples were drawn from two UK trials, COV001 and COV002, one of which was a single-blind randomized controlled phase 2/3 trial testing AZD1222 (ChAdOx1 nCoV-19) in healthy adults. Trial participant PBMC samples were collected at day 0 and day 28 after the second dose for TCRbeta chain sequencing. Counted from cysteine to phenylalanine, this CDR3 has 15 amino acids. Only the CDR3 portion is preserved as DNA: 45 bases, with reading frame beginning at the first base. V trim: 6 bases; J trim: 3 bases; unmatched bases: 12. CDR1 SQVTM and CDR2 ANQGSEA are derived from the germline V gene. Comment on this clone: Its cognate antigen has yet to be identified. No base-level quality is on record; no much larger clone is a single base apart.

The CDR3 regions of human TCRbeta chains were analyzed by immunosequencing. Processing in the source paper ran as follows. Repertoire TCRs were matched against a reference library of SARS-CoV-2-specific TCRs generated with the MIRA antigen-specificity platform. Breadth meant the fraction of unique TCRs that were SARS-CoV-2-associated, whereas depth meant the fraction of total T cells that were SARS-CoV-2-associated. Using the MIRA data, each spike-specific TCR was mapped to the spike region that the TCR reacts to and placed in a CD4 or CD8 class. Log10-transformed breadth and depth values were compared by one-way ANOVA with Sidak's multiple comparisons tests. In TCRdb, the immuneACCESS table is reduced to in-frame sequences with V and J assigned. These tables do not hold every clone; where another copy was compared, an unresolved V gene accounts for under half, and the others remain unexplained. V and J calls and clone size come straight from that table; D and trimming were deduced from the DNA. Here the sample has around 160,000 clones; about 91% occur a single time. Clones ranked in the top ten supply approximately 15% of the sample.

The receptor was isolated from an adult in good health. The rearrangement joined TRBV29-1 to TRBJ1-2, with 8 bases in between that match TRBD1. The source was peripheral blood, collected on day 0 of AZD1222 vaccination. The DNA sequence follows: TGCAGCGTCCGCGGACAGGGAGTAGGGGACTATGGCTACACCTTC. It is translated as CSVRGQGVGDYGYTF.